One and the same sample provided the 32 T cell receptor beta chains below, sequenced in a study of cytomegalovirus exposure and HLA in healthy donors. This PCR relied on a set of 60 Vbeta primers and 13 Jbeta primers. The table came from immunoSEQ multiplex PCR; TCRdb's copy has only in-frame clones and leaves some out. The sample shows approximately 120,000 clones, roughly 72% of them seen only once. Sequenced material: PBMCs. These receptors all stem from a man aged 35 to 55 in good health and CMV-seropositive.

This clone is a singleton in its sample. The CDR3, as DNA: TGCGCCAGCTGCCCAGGGCTCAATCAGCCCCAGCATTTT. Amino acid sequence: CASCPGLNQPQHF. The V call is TRBV23-1, the J call TRBJ1-5; maybe TRBD1 (5 bases). TRBV23-1 is marked as an open reading frame, function uncertain. The CDR3 contains 13 residues. V was cut by 8 bases and J by 3 bases, with 11 bases left in between.

The chain carries TRBV9 and TRBJ2-3; unclear D gene. With 0 bases removed from V and 5 bases from J, the gap between germline ends came to 7 bases. Germline-derived CDR1 and CDR2 are SGDLS and YYNGEE. The CDR3 loop spans 13 amino acids. This chain's CDR3 is CASSVADQDTQYF. CDR3 in DNA: TGTGCCAGCAGCGTAGCAGATCAAGATACGCAGTATTTT.

CDR3 sequence reads: CASTRLGGNTGELFF. CDR3 DNA sequence: TGTGCCAGCACTAGATTAGGGGGGAACACCGGGGAGCTGTTTTTT. The chain couples TRBV27 to TRBJ2-2, with a weak D call TRBD1 (6 bases). Germline CDR1 reads MNHEY; CDR2 reads SMNVEV (reference sequence). This CDR3 has 15 residues. V gave up 7 bases and J gave up 1 base, with 13 bases separating them.

The gene calls are TRBV9 and TRBJ2-5; 11 positions agree with TRBD2. CDR1 and CDR2 from the germline V gene are SGDLS and YYNGEE. The CDR3 spans 15 residues. V lost 0 bases and J lost 4; bases outside the gene matches: 2. CDR3 in amino acids: CASSVAGTSGETQYF. The CDR3 DNA sequence: TGTGCCAGCAGCGTAGCCGGGACTAGCGGAGAGACCCAGTACTTC.

The chain combines TRBV6-5 with TRBJ2-5, with a possible D match to TRBD1 (5 bases). The CDR3 runs 16 residues. The V end lost 2 bases, the J end lost 4 bases, and 17 bases lay between the germline ends. Per the germline V gene, CDR1 is MNHEY and CDR2 is SVGAGI. The CDR3 DNA sequence: TGTGCCAGCAGTTACGGAACAGGATTTGGTGGAGAGACCCAGTACTTC. Translated, it gives CASSYGTGFGGETQYF.

This chain joins TRBV25-1 and TRBJ1-1, with 7 bases identical to TRBD1. Germline values: CDR1 MGHDK, CDR2 SYGVNS. The J segment lost 6 bases and the V segment lost 6 bases, leaving 10 bases of the junction unmatched. CDR3 length: 14 residues. The CDR3 protein is CASSFRGQGPEAFF. DNA for the CDR3: TGTGCCAGCAGCTTTAGGGGGCAGGGGCCTGAAGCTTTCTTT. Combining the CDR3 with reference TRBV25-1 and TRBJ1-1 gives the whole variable domain EADIYQTPRYLVIGTGKKITLECSQTMGHDKMYWYQQDPGMELHLIHYSYGVNSTEKGDLSSESTVSRIRTEHFPLTLESARPSHTSQYLCASSFRGQGPEAFFGQGTRLTVV.

The V gene is TRBV6-1, the J gene TRBJ2-3, with 7 nucleotides matching TRBD2. This CDR3 region has 16 residues. Germline-derived CDR1 and CDR2 are MNHNS and SASEGT. After removal of 0 bases from V and 1 base from J, the junction contained 4 bases not matched to a gene. The CDR3 spells CASSEASLAGTDTQYF. In DNA, the CDR3 is TGTGCCAGCAGTGAAGCATCGCTAGCGGGCACAGATACGCAGTATTTT.

This chain connects TRBV15 to TRBJ2-5; D possibly corresponds to TRBD2 (6 bases). Deletions cut 5 bases from V and 5 bases from J, with 12 bases between. This CDR3 has 13 amino acids. In germline, CDR1 is LNHNV, CDR2 YYDKDF (reference sequence). CDR3: CATSSRLGETQYF. DNA for the CDR3: TGTGCCACCAGCTCCCGACTAGGGGAGACCCAGTACTTC.

The chain has TRBV27 and TRBJ1-4; a possible D gene is TRBD1 (5 bases). Trimming removed 6 bases from V and 5 bases from J, with 19 bases in between. This CDR3 is 16 amino acids long. CDR1 MNHEY and CDR2 SMNVEV come from the germline V gene (reference sequence). CDR3: CASSSWGGRQNEKLFF. CDR3 coding DNA: TGTGCCAGCAGCTCCTGGGGAGGGCGACAGAATGAAAAACTGTTTTTT.

This rearrangement joins TRBV7-2 to TRBJ1-5; no clear D gene. This CDR3 is 14 amino acids long. The V end was cut by 4 bases, the J end by 7 bases, with 14 bases between. Germline loops: CDR1 SGHTA, CDR2 FQGNSA. The CDR3 here is CASSSIGFAQPQHF. The CDR3 DNA is TGTGCCAGCAGCTCAATCGGGTTCGCACAGCCCCAGCATTTT.

The chain carries TRBV9 and TRBJ2-7, with 8 bases that match TRBD1. Looked up from germline, CDR1 is SGDLS and CDR2 is YYNGEE. V lost 0 bases and J lost 6; bases outside the gene matches: 8. The CDR3 totals 15 residues. CDR3 nucleotide sequence: TGTGCCAGCAGCGTAGACGGCAGGGGGCATACCGAGCAGTACTTC. This encodes CASSVDGRGHTEQYF.

The gene calls are TRBV5-4 and TRBJ1-2, with 8 bases fitting TRBD1. J was trimmed by 4 bases and V by 5 bases; bases with no gene match: 7. Germline CDR1 is SGHNT and CDR2 is YYREEE (reference sequence). This CDR3 has 14 amino acids. CDR3 in amino acids: CASRGRTGSYGYTF. Here the CDR3 DNA reads TGTGCCAGCAGGGGGAGGACAGGGAGCTATGGCTACACCTTC.

The chain joins TRBV28 to TRBJ1-5; D not certain. Germline CDR1 reads MDHEN; CDR2 reads SYDVKM. The CDR3 length is 12 residues. Trimming took off 6 bases at V and 4 bases at J, with 7 bases between the two ends. The CDR3 nucleotides read TGTGCCAGCAGGGAGACGAATCAGCCCCAGCATTTT. Residues: CASRETNQPQHF.

J is TRBJ1-1 and V is TRBV7-9, with 9 positions matching TRBD1. The CDR3 runs 15 residues. Germline V gene data show CDR1 as SEHNR and CDR2 as FQNEAQ (reference sequence). V trimming: 0 bases; J trimming: 5 bases; junction bases outside the gene matches: 4. DNA for the CDR3: TGTGCCAGCAGCTTAGCCGGACAGGGGAGGACTGAAGCTTTCTTT. It yields the protein CASSLAGQGRTEAFF.

This clone was found once. V usage is TRBV4-2 and J usage is TRBJ1-2; D unclear. The length of the CDR3 is 14 residues. V lost 0 bases and J 5 bases, leaving 10 bases between the germline ends. Germline V lookup: CDR1 LGHNA, CDR2 YNFKEQ. CDR3 DNA: TGTGCCAGCAGCCAAGATTTGGGAGGTTATGGCTACACCTTC. Its protein product is CASSQDLGGYGYTF.

This chain links TRBV7-2 with TRBJ1-1, with 8 bases fitting TRBD1. Per germline, CDR1 SGHTA and CDR2 FQGNSA. The CDR3 covers 15 residues. The trim removed 4 bases at V and 6 bases at J, leaving 10 bases unmatched. The CDR3 sequence: CASSSDQGAWAEAFF. The CDR3 bases are TGTGCCAGCAGCTCGGATCAGGGGGCATGGGCTGAAGCTTTCTTT.

In regard to this clone: A junction boundary mismatches the germline segment, possibly from a read error. This chain joins TRBV7-7 and TRBJ2-3; 7 nucleotides align to TRBD1. CDR3 length: 14 residues. CDR1 and CDR2 from the germline V gene are SSHAT and FNYEAQ (reference sequence). The CDR3: CASSMTGIADTQYF. CDR3 DNA sequence: TGTGCTAGCAGCATGACAGGGATAGCAGATACGCAGTATTTT. Looking up the rest from reference TRBV7-7 and TRBJ2-3 gives the full variable domain: GAGVSQSPRYKVTKRGQDVTLRCDPISSHATLYWYQQALGQGPEFLTYFNYEAQPDKSGLPSDRFSAERPEGSISTLTIQRTEQRDSAMYRCASSMTGIADTQYFGPGTRLTVL.

V usage is TRBV6-5 and J usage is TRBJ2-7; D perhaps matches TRBD1 (6 bases). This CDR3 is built from 14 residues. The V and J ends lost 7 bases and 0 bases respectively, with 13 bases between them. CDR1 and CDR2 (germline): MNHEY, SVGAGI. The CDR3 nucleotides read TGTGCCAGCACTACCCAGGGGAGCTCCTACGAGCAGTACTTC. Its translation is CASTTQGSSYEQYF.

This clone was found once. An end of the junction does not agree with germline; a read error may underlie this. The rearrangement joins TRBV7-9 to TRBJ2-1; D possibly corresponds to TRBD1 (5 bases). Germline CDR1 reads SEHNR; CDR2 reads FQNEAQ (reference sequence). CDR3 length equals 18 residues. Here the CDR3 DNA reads TGTGTCAGCAGCTTACGACAGCCTACCCCAGGGCCTGACAATGAGCAGTTCTTC. This gives the protein CVSSLRQPTPGPDNEQFF.

The chain employs TRBV29-1 and TRBJ1-3; D is ambiguous. V lost 7 bases, J lost 1 base, and 8 bases lay in between. The CDR3 has 12 amino acids. In germline, CDR1 is SQVTM, CDR2 ANQGSEA. The CDR3 region has the DNA TGCAGCGCCACGGGTTCTGGAAACACCATATATTTT. As protein: CSATGSGNTIYF. Filled out from reference TRBV29-1 and TRBJ1-3, the complete variable domain reads SAVISQKPSRDICQRGTSLTIQCQVDSQVTMMFWYRQQPGQSLTLIATANQGSEATYESGFVIDKFPISRPNLTFSTLTVSNMSPEDSSIYLCSATGSGNTIYFGEGSWLTVV.

V is TRBV19 and J is TRBJ2-7; 8 nucleotides align to TRBD1. Per germline, CDR1 LNHDA and CDR2 SQIVND (reference sequence). This CDR3 region has 16 residues. V was pared by 8 bases and J by 2 bases, with 14 bases of the junction left unmatched. The CDR3 nucleotides read TGTGCCAGTGGTGGGGGCCAGGGGGCCTCCCCCTACGAGCAGTACTTC. Protein: CASGGGQGASPYEQYF.

In nucleotides, the CDR3 is TGTGCCAGCACCCCTGAGCCCAGGGAAATTGAGCAGTTCTTC. This codes for CASTPEPREIEQFF. The chain joins TRBV27 to TRBJ2-1; perhaps TRBD1 as D (5 bases). Germline V gene data show CDR1 as MNHEY and CDR2 as SMNVEV (reference sequence). The CDR3 loop spans 14 amino acids. Trimming took off 7 bases at V and 9 bases at J, with 19 bases between the two ends.

V gene TRBV29-1 combines with J gene TRBJ2-7, with 13 bases matching TRBD2. The CDR3 is made up of 15 amino acids. The V segment lost 3 bases and the J segment 5 bases; nucleotides outside the gene matches: 7. From germline, CDR1 is SQVTM and CDR2 ANQGSEA. The CDR3 bases are TGCAGCGTTGAGGGGACTAGCGGGATCCTACACGAGCAGTACTTC. Translated, it gives CSVEGTSGILHEQYF.

Only a few counts were recorded for this clone. The chain couples TRBV4-2 to TRBJ2-5; 12 nucleotides align to TRBD2. Germline CDR1 is LGHNA and CDR2 is YNFKEQ. This CDR3 has 17 amino acids. Trimming took 4 bases from V and 1 from J; bases not matched to a gene: 7. The CDR3 region is CASSLETSGGRQETQYF. In DNA, the CDR3 is TGTGCCAGCAGCCTTGAGACTAGCGGGGGCCGCCAAGAGACCCAGTACTTC.

The CDR3 nucleotides read TGCGCCAGCAGCCAATGGAGGGAGGTTAATGAAAAACTGTTTTTT. This translates into CASSQWREVNEKLFF. The chain carries TRBV4-1 and TRBJ1-4, with unresolved D. The CDR3 is 15 residues long. V was cut by 2 bases and J by 4 bases, with 11 bases left in between. CDR1 is MGHRA and CDR2 is YSYEKL in the germline V gene.

V gene TRBV7-2 combines with J gene TRBJ2-2; 9 bases are a match to TRBD1. Unmatched junction bases numbered 4, after V lost 5 bases and J lost 0 bases. Per the germline V gene, CDR1 is SGHTA and CDR2 is FQGNSA. CDR3 length: 16 residues. Written as DNA, the CDR3 is TGTGCCAGCAGCACGACAGGGGGGGCGAACACCGGGGAGCTGTTTTTT. It translates to CASSTTGGANTGELFF.

V usage is TRBV28 and J usage is TRBJ2-3; 12 bases are shared with TRBD2. Germline V lookup: CDR1 MDHEN, CDR2 SYDVKM. The length of the CDR3 is 17 residues. The V gene end was trimmed by 5 bases and the J gene end by 2 bases; junction bases not matched to a gene: 8. The CDR3 DNA follows: TGTGCCAGCAGTCCACCCGGACTAGCGGGGTACACAGATACGCAGTATTTT. Its protein product is CASSPPGLAGYTDTQYF. Full variable domain (rest looked up from reference TRBV28 and TRBJ2-3): DVKVTQSSRYLVKRTGEKVFLECVQDMDHENMFWYRQDPGLGLRLIYFSYDVKMKEKGDIPEGYSVSREKKERFSLILESASTNQTSMYLCASSPPGLAGYTDTQYFGPGTRLTVL.

The CDR3 region is CASSSLAGESETQYF. CDR3 coding DNA: TGCGCCAGCAGCTCTCTAGCGGGAGAATCAGAGACCCAGTACTTC. V is TRBV5-1 and J is TRBJ2-5, with 10 bases matching TRBD2. Germline V gene data show CDR1 as SGHRS and CDR2 as YFSETQ. CDR3 size: 15 residues. Trimming at V came to 3 bases and at J to 4 bases, leaving 6 bases not matched to a gene.

V is TRBV15 and J is TRBJ2-1; TRBD2 agrees at 8 bases. The CDR3 has 17 amino acids. The germline gives CDR1 LNHNV, CDR2 YYDKDF (reference sequence). V dropped 2 bases and J dropped 7; count of bases not matched to a gene: 13. CDR3 region: CATSRSAGVIVGNEQFF. CDR3 nucleotide sequence: TGTGCCACCAGCAGATCAGCGGGAGTGATTGTCGGTAATGAGCAGTTCTTC.

This chain uses TRBV6-1 with TRBJ2-1; D is unclear. The CDR3 length is 13 residues. Germline CDR1 reads MNHNS; CDR2 reads SASEGT. The V gene lost 6 bases and the J gene lost 0 bases, with 6 bases spanning the gap. The CDR3 loop is CASSPGSYNEQFF. The CDR3 nucleotides read TGTGCCAGCAGCCCCGGCTCCTACAATGAGCAGTTCTTC.

The rearrangement links TRBV7-6 to TRBJ2-2; a weak D match, TRBD1 (6 bases). Trimming cost V 4 bases and J 7 bases, with 16 bases left between them. The CDR3 extends over 15 amino acids. Germline-derived CDR1 and CDR2 are SGHVS and FNYEAQ. CDR3: CASSSGQGQGGELFF. The CDR3 nucleotides are TGTGCCAGCAGCTCCGGCCAGGGGCAAGGCGGGGAGCTGTTTTTT.

Written as DNA, the CDR3 is TGTGCCAGCAGCTTAGCGTCGATCGGGCAGGGCCCCTACGAGCAGTACTTC. It encodes CASSLASIGQGPYEQYF. The chain recombines TRBV7-8 with TRBJ2-7; D perhaps matches TRBD1 (5 bases). Germline values: CDR1 SGHVS, CDR2 FQNEAQ. This CDR3 spans 17 amino acids. The V end was cut by 0 bases, the J end by 2 bases, with 17 bases between.